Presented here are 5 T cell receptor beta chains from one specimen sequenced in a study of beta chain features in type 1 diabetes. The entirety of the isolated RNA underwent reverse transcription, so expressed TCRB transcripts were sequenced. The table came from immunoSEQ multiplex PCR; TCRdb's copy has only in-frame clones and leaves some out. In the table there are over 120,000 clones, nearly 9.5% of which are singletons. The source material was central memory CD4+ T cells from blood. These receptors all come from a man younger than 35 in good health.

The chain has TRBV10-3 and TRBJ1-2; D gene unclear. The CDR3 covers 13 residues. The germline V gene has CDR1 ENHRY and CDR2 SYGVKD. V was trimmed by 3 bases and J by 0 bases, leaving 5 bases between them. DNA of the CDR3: TGTGCCATCAGTGAAGGAGCTAACTATGGCTACACCTTC. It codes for CAISEGANYGYTF.

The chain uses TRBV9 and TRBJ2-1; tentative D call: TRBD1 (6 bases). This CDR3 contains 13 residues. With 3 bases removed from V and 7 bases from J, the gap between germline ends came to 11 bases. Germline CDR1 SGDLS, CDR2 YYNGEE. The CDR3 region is CASSGGGWNEQFF. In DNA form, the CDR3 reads TGTGCCAGCAGCGGAGGGGGATGGAATGAGCAGTTCTTC.

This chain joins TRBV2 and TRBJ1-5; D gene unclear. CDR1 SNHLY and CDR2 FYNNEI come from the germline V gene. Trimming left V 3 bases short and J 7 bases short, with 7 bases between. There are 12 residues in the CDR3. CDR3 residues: CASSDRLQPQHF. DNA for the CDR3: TGTGCCAGCAGTGACAGGTTACAGCCCCAGCATTTT. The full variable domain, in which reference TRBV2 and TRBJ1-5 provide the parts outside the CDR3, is EPEVTQTPSHQVTQMGQEVILRCVPISNHLYFYWYRQILGQKVEFLVSFYNNEISEKSEIFDDQFSVERPDGSNFTLKIRSTKLEDSAMYFCASSDRLQPQHFGDGTRLSIL.

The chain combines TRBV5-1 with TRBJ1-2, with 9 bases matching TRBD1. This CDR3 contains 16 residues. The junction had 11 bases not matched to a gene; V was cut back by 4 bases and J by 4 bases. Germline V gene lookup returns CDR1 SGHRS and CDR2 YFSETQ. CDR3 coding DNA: TGCGCCAGCAGCAGATCTGTGGACAGGGGCGTCTATGGCTACACCTTC. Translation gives CASSRSVDRGVYGYTF.

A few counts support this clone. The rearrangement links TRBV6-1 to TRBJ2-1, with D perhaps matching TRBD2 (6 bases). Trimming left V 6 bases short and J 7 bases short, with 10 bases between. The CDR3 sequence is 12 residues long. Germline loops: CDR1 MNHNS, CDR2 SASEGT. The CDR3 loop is CASSAGGNEQFF. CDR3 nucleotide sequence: TGTGCCAGCAGCGCTGGGGGGAATGAGCAGTTCTTC.